This is a list of T cell receptor beta chains from one sample in a study of shared clonotypes between healthy human individuals. Assay: immunoSEQ multiplex PCR; the TCRdb copy retains only in-frame clones and omits some. Of roughly 1 million clones detected, approximately 70% appear once; the ten largest clones hold 1.5%. The sequencing input was memory CD4+ T cells sorted from blood. Receptors were obtained from a man younger than 30 in good health. Each CDR3 is given with its conserved first and last residue. D genes are given only for firm matches. Size tells how often a clone was seen (once, few, many) or the class of an expanded clone, and some rows leave it out.

j_gene,d_gene,abundance,v_gene,CDR3aa,CDR3nt
TRBJ2-5,TRBD2,once,TRBV7-3,CASSLIPSGMTQETQYF,TGTGCCAGCAGCTTAATTCCTAGCGGGATGACACAAGAGACCCAGTACTTC
TRBJ2-7,TRBD1,NA,TRBV4-3,CASSQGAGGSYEQYF,TGCGCCAGCAGCCAAGGGGCAGGGGGCTCCTACGAGCAGTACTTC
TRBJ2-2,TRBD2,few,TRBV5-1,CARGLAEGTGELFF,TGCGCCCGGGGACTAGCGGAGGGCACCGGGGAGCTGTTTTTT
TRBJ1-4,NA,NA,TRBV2,CASSEVGRANEKLFF,TGTGCCAGCAGTGAAGTCGGGAGGGCTAATGAAAAACTGTTTTTT
TRBJ1-1,NA,few,TRBV19,CASTLGGVPEAFF,TGTGCCAGTACCCTGGGGGGTGTCCCTGAAGCTTTCTTT
TRBJ2-5,NA,NA,TRBV11-2,CASSSVQETQYF,TGTGCCAGCAGCTCGGTGCAAGAGACCCAGTACTTC
TRBJ1-1,NA,once,TRBV5-1,CASSLEVGGRTEAFF,TGCGCCAGCAGCTTGGAGGTGGGGGGAAGAACTGAAGCTTTCTTT
TRBJ2-7,NA,once,TRBV2,CASSATGYEQYF,TGTGCCAGCAGTGCTACGGGGTACGAGCAGTACTTC
TRBJ1-2,NA,NA,TRBV18,CAASGVSYGYTF,TGTGCCGCCTCGGGAGTCTCTTATGGCTACACCTTC
TRBJ2-7,NA,NA,TRBV5-1,CASSLVSATSSYEQYF,TGCGCCAGCAGCTTGGTGTCAGCTACTAGCTCCTACGAGCAGTACTTC
TRBJ2-7,NA,NA,TRBV13,CAREPWCEQYF,TGTGCCAGGGAACCTTGGTGCGAGCAGTACTTC
TRBJ2-7,TRBD2,NA,TRBV6-1,CASCVSSGGSYEQYF,TGTGCCAGCTGTGTCTCTAGCGGGGGTTCCTACGAGCAGTACTTC
TRBJ2-7,TRBD1,NA,TRBV5-4,CASSLVTGSEQYF,TGTGCCAGCAGCTTGGTGACAGGGAGCGAGCAGTACTTC
TRBJ2-1,NA,NA,TRBV10-3,CAISGVGDNEQFF,TGTGCCATCAGCGGGGTAGGGGACAATGAGCAGTTCTTC
TRBJ1-2,TRBD1,few,TRBV2,CASSERTGTGGYTF,TGTGCCAGCAGTGAACGGACAGGGACGGGTGGCTACACCTTC
TRBJ2-1,TRBD2,NA,TRBV5-1,CASRPNLAGTNEQFF,TGCGCCAGCAGACCAAATTTAGCGGGTACCAATGAGCAGTTCTTC
TRBJ2-5,NA,NA,TRBV7-6,CASSRTRFETQYF,TGTGCCAGCAGCCGGACACGGTTTGAGACCCAGTACTTC
TRBJ1-3,NA,NA,TRBV13,CASSLGRVPGNTIYF,TGTGCCAGCAGCTTAGGCAGAGTCCCTGGAAACACCATATATTTT
TRBJ2-5,TRBD2,NA,TRBV19,CASSQTGRPNQETQYF,TGTGCCAGTAGCCAGACCGGGAGGCCTAACCAAGAGACCCAGTACTTC
TRBJ1-6,TRBD1,NA,TRBV7-2,CASSSESTGLGSPLHF,TGTGCCAGCAGCTCCGAATCGACAGGGCTAGGTTCACCCCTCCACTTT
TRBJ2-3,TRBD1,once,TRBV6-1,CASSADRGAQYF,TGTGCCAGCAGTGCCGACAGGGGAGCGCAGTATTTT
TRBJ1-1,NA,NA,TRBV10-3,CAISGQASKAEAFF,TGTGCCATCAGTGGACAGGCCTCTAAGGCTGAAGCTTTCTTT
TRBJ2-7,NA,many,TRBV9,CASSVEGGLIYEQYF,TGTGCCAGCAGCGTAGAGGGAGGATTGATCTACGAGCAGTACTTC
TRBJ2-2,TRBD1,once,TRBV4-1,CASSRGQGDTGELFF,TGCGCCAGCAGCCGAGGACAGGGGGACACCGGGGAGCTGTTTTTT
TRBJ2-1,NA,NA,TRBV5-1,CASSPAASSLEQFF,TGCGCCAGCAGCCCTGCGGCTAGCAGTCTTGAGCAGTTCTTC
TRBJ2-3,NA,NA,TRBV15,CATSREASGTDTQYF,TGTGCCACCAGCAGAGAGGCTAGTGGCACAGATACGCAGTATTTT
TRBJ1-2,TRBD1,few,TRBV19,CASSGTGNYGYTF,TGTGCCAGTAGTGGGACAGGGAACTATGGCTACACCTTC
TRBJ1-3,NA,once,TRBV9,CASSTQGAGNTIYF,TGTGCCAGCAGCACACAGGGTGCTGGAAACACCATATATTTT
TRBJ1-3,NA,NA,TRBV7-2,CASSSRGPSGNTIYF,TGTGCCAGCAGCTCCAGGGGCCCCTCTGGAAACACCATATATTTT
TRBJ2-7,TRBD2,NA,TRBV7-2,CASSLDGTSGIYEQYF,TGTGCCAGCAGCTTAGACGGGACTAGCGGGATCTACGAGCAGTACTTC
TRBJ2-2,NA,NA,TRBV9,CASSSMGFGELFF,TGTGCCAGCAGCTCTATGGGGTTCGGGGAGCTGTTTTTT
TRBJ2-1,TRBD2,NA,TRBV19,CASSPSGGAGYEQFF,TGTGCCAGTAGTCCTAGCGGGGGGGCCGGTTATGAGCAGTTCTTC
TRBJ1-6,NA,NA,TRBV5-4,CASSLDGNSPLHF,TGTGCCAGCAGCTTGGACGGGAATTCACCCCTCCACTTT
TRBJ1-2,NA,NA,TRBV5-4,CASSSPLAGVGGYGYTF,TGTGCCAGCAGCTCGCCCCTAGCAGGGGTAGGCGGGTATGGCTACACCTTC
TRBJ2-7,TRBD2,NA,TRBV5-4,CASSTGGLAGVYEQYF,TGTGCCAGCAGCACGGGAGGGCTAGCGGGGGTCTACGAGCAGTACTTC
TRBJ2-4,NA,few,TRBV29-1,CSAFESGGWSKNIQYF,TGCAGCGCTTTTGAGTCCGGGGGCTGGTCCAAAAACATTCAGTACTTC
TRBJ2-2,NA,NA,TRBV7-3,CASSSSRVGELFF,TGTGCCAGCAGCTCCTCACGGGTCGGGGAGCTGTTTTTT
TRBJ2-7,TRBD1,NA,TRBV11-2,CASSFGQGGEQYF,TGTGCCAGCAGCTTCGGACAGGGGGGGGAGCAGTACTTC
TRBJ1-1,TRBD1,NA,TRBV18,CASSPRTGGNTEAFF,TGTGCCAGCTCACCACGGACAGGCGGGAACACTGAAGCTTTCTTT
TRBJ2-3,TRBD2,NA,TRBV30,CAWSIPAGGPSDTQYF,TGTGCCTGGAGTATCCCAGCGGGGGGACCGTCAGATACGCAGTATTTT
TRBJ2-3,NA,NA,TRBV30,CALNQGNTDTQYF,TGTGCCCTGAATCAGGGAAACACAGATACGCAGTATTTT
TRBJ2-1,NA,few,TRBV19,CASSISYGVGSNSYNEQFF,TGTGCCAGTAGTATTTCGTACGGGGTAGGCAGCAACTCCTACAATGAGCAGTTCTTC
TRBJ1-3,TRBD1,few,TRBV6-5,CASSFSGQNSGNTIYF,TGTGCCAGCAGTTTTTCGGGACAGAACTCTGGAAACACCATATATTTT
TRBJ1-1,TRBD1,few,TRBV19,CATIQGKNTEAFF,TGTGCCACTATACAGGGGAAGAACACTGAAGCTTTCTTT
TRBJ1-6,NA,NA,TRBV19,CASTSSAGLYNSPLHF,TGTGCCAGTACCTCTAGCGCAGGGCTTTATAATTCACCCCTCCACTTT